This entry describes one TCR beta chain. With V trimmed by 2 bases and J by 0 bases, 2 bases remained unmatched. The CDR3 length is 15 residues. CDR1 is MNHEY, CDR2 SVGAGI, per germline. This entry is derived from a study of blood T cell repertoires in COVID-19. Clones were read by immunoSEQ multiplex PCR, and TCRdb kept only the in-frame ones, dropping some. The table records a few hundred thousand clones, roughly nine tenths of them present only once. The gene calls are TRBV6-5 and TRBJ2-3; 7 bases are shared with TRBD2. Sequencing was carried out using peripheral blood. The TCR was taken from a woman between 40 and 55 years old who had recovered from COVID-19. DNA of the CDR3: TGTGCCAGCAGTTACACGGGGGGTAGCACAGATACGCAGTATTTT. Its translation is CASSYTGGSTDTQYF.